These T cell receptor beta chains were read from a single sample in a study of cytomegalovirus exposure and HLA in healthy donors. Produced via immunoSEQ multiplex PCR; TCRdb's table is partial and in-frame only. This table has approximately 160,000 clones, 68% appearing once. What was sequenced was PBMCs. The receptor set was obtained from a man aged 45-65 years in good health and CMV-seronegative. Each CDR3 is given with its conserved first and last residue. The D gene is left open where the match is weak. Part of the rows lack a size; the others show once, few, many or a class for expanded clones.

clone size	V gene	J gene	D gene	CDR3 DNA	CDR3 protein
.	TRBV9	TRBJ2-2	.	TGTGCCAGCACCAACCTGGGACAGAACACCGGGGAGCTGTTTTTT	CASTNLGQNTGELFF
.	TRBV9	TRBJ2-7	.	TGTGCCAGCAGCGTGTCCCAGGGAATCTCCTACGAGCAGTACTTC	CASSVSQGISYEQYF
.	TRBV15	TRBJ2-1	.	TGTGCCACCAGTTTAAACCGGGACACAGACAATGAGCAGTTCTTC	CATSLNRDTDNEQFF
.	TRBV18	TRBJ2-3	TRBD2	TGTGCCAGCTCACTAGCGGGGGCAGATACGCAGTATTTT	CASSLAGADTQYF
once	TRBV19	TRBJ1-2	TRBD1	TGTGCCAGTAGCTGGACAGGACTAAAGGCGGAGGGCTACACCTTC	CASSWTGLKAEGYTF
.	TRBV2	TRBJ1-5	TRBD1	TGTGCCAGCAGTGCAGGACAGGGACAGCCCCAGCATTTT	CASSAGQGQPQHF
.	TRBV2	TRBJ2-6	TRBD1	TGTGCCAGCAGTGGGACAGGGAGACGCTCTGGGGCCAACGTCCTGACTTTC	CASSGTGRRSGANVLTF
few	TRBV6-6	TRBJ2-1	.	TGTGCCAGCAGTACGACTATGGGGAAACCCAATGAGCAGTTCTTC	CASSTTMGKPNEQFF
few	TRBV28	TRBJ1-4	TRBD1	TGTGCCAGCAGTCTCCCCGGGACAGGCCTTAATGAAAAACTGTTTTTT	CASSLPGTGLNEKLFF
few	TRBV15	TRBJ2-7	TRBD1	TGTGCCACCAGCAGCCCAGAAGGACAGGGGGCGAGCTACGAGCAGTACTTC	CATSSPEGQGASYEQYF
.	TRBV7-7	TRBJ2-2	TRBD1	TGTGCCAGCAGCCCGGGGACAGGGGGCACCGGGGAGCTGTTTTTT	CASSPGTGGTGELFF
.	TRBV7-3	TRBJ1-6	.	TGTGCCAGCAGCTTGCCTCTAGGACCCCTCCACTTT	CASSLPLGPLHF
.	TRBV19	TRBJ1-2	.	TGTGCCAGTAGTATCGACACGTATGGCTACACCTTC	CASSIDTYGYTF
.	TRBV6-6	TRBJ2-7	.	TGTGCCAGCAGTTACTCGACATATCCTCCCTACGAGCAGTACTTC	CASSYSTYPPYEQYF
few	TRBV6-1	TRBJ1-4	TRBD1	TGTGCCAGCAGTGAGGGGACCGGGACAGGGGCGTGGGGTGAAAAACTGTTTTTT	CASSEGTGTGAWGEKLFF
.	TRBV5-1	TRBJ2-1	TRBD1	TGCGCCAGCAGCAACACTGGACAGGGTGGCGATGAGCAGTTCTTC	CASSNTGQGGDEQFF
.	TRBV6-1	TRBJ2-7	TRBD1	TGTGCCAGCAGTGAAGCAGGGACAGGGACCCACGAGCAGTACTTC	CASSEAGTGTHEQYF
few	TRBV5-8	TRBJ1-4	.	TGTGCCAGCAGCTCGTCCGACAGTGTTCGTGAAAAACTGTTTTTT	CASSSSDSVREKLFF
.	TRBV15	TRBJ1-6	TRBD1	TGTGCCACCAGCTTAGGCGGACAGGGGTATTCACCCCTCCACTTT	CATSLGGQGYSPLHF
.	TRBV19	TRBJ2-3	TRBD1	TGTGCCAGTAGTACCGCCAGGGGGCCTGCAGATACGCAGTATTTT	CASSTARGPADTQYF
.	TRBV5-4	TRBJ1-1	TRBD1	TGTGCCAGCAGCCCGGAAGGGACAGGGGGCAAGGGAGCTTTCTTT	CASSPEGTGGKGAFF
.	TRBV6-5	TRBJ1-5	.	TGTGCCAGCAGCAGAACCAGGGGTTATAATCAGCCCCAGCATTTT	CASSRTRGYNQPQHF
.	TRBV6-5	TRBJ1-1	.	TGTGCCAGCAGTTACGGAGGGCATGGAACTGAAGCTTTCTTT	CASSYGGHGTEAFF
.	TRBV29-1	TRBJ2-7	.	TGCAGCGTTGAACTGGTCCCGAGGGCCTACGAGCAGTACTTC	CSVELVPRAYEQYF
.	TRBV5-1	TRBJ2-3	TRBD2	TGCGCCAGCAGCCCCGGGGGGAGCACAGATACGCAGTATTTT	CASSPGGSTDTQYF